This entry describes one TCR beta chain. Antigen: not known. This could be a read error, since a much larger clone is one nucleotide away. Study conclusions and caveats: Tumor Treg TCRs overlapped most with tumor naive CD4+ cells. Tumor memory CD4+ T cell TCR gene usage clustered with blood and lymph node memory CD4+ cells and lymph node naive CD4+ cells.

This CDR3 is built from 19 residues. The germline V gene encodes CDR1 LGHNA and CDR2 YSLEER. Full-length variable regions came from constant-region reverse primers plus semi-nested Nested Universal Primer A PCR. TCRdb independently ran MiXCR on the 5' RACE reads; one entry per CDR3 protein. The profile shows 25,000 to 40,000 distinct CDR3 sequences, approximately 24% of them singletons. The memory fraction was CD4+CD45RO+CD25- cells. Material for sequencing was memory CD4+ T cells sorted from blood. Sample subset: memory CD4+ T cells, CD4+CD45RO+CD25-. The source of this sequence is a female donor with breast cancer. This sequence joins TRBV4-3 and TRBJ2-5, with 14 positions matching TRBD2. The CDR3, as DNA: TGCACCAGCAGCCAAGATATTTCGACTAGCGGGAGGGCCGAGGAGACCCAGTACTTC. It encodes CTSSQDISTSGRAEETQYF.